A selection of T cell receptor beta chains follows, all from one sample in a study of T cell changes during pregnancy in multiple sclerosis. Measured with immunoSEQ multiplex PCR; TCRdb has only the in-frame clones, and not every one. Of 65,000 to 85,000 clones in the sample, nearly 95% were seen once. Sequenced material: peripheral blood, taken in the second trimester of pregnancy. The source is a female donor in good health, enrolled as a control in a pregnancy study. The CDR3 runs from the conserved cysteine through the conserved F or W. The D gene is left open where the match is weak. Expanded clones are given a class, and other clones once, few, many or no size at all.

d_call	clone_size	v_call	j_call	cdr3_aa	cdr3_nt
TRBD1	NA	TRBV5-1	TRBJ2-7	CASSWGQGTIHEQYF	TGCGCCAGCAGCTGGGGACAGGGTACAATCCACGAGCAGTACTTC
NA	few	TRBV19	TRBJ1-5	CASRTSGGKPQHF	TGTGCCAGTCGAACGTCGGGGGGGAAGCCCCAGCATTTT
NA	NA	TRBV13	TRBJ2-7	CASSSVDEQYF	TGTGCCAGCAGCTCAGTGGACGAGCAGTACTTC
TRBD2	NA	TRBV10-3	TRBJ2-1	CAISESTAGGPGEQFF	TGTGCCATCAGTGAGTCGACTGCGGGAGGGCCGGGGGAGCAGTTCTTC
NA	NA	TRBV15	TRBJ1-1	CATSRPTPRNTEAFF	TGTGCCACCAGCAGGCCGACACCACGGAACACTGAAGCTTTCTTT
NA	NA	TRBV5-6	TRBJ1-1	CASSFEENTEAFF	TGTGCCAGCAGCTTCGAGGAGAACACTGAAGCTTTCTTT
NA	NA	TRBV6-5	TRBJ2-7	CASSSPGQGNEQYF	TGTGCCAGCAGTTCCCCGGGACAAGGGAACGAGCAGTACTTC
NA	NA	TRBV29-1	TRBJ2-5	CSVVSQDQETQYF	TGCAGCGTTGTATCACAGGACCAAGAGACCCAGTACTTC
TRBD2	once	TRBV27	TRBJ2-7	CASSIIGTSAYEQYF	TGTGCCAGCAGTATAATTGGGACTAGCGCATACGAGCAGTACTTC
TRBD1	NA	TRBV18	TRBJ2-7	CASSPTGTGLGEQYF	TGTGCCAGCTCACCCACCGGGACAGGGTTGGGCGAGCAGTACTTC
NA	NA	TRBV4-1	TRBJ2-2	CASSHLDGVNTGELFF	TGCGCCAGCAGCCACCTCGACGGGGTGAACACCGGGGAGCTGTTTTTT
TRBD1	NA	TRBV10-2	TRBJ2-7	CASSESGQTFYEQYF	TGCGCCAGCAGTGAGTCGGGACAGACATTCTACGAGCAGTACTTC
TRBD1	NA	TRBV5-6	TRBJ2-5	CASSWGTAGTGRETQYF	TGTGCCAGCAGCTGGGGGACGGCCGGGACAGGGCGGGAGACCCAGTACTTC
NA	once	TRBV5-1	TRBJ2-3	CASSLRGGTSTDTQYF	TGCGCCAGCAGCTTACGCGGCGGAACTAGCACAGATACGCAGTATTTT
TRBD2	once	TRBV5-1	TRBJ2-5	CASSLVGSGRVETQYF	TGCGCCAGCAGCTTGGTTGGTAGCGGGAGGGTGGAGACCCAGTACTTC
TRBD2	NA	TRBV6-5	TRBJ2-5	CASKRAGEETQYF	TGTGCCAGCAAGAGAGCGGGAGAGGAGACCCAGTACTTC
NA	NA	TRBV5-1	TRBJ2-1	CASSLWLAGSYNEQFF	TGCGCCAGCAGCTTGTGGCTAGCAGGCTCCTACAATGAGCAGTTCTTC
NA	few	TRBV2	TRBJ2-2	CASTLDVTGELFF	TGTGCCAGCACACTAGATGTCACCGGGGAGCTGTTTTTT
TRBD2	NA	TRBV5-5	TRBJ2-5	CASSRVREDWIETQYF	TGTGCCAGCAGCCGAGTTCGGGAGGACTGGATAGAGACCCAGTACTTC
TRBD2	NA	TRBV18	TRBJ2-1	CASSPIPGDGRAVEHEQFF	TGTGCCAGCTCACCGATCCCCGGGGACGGGAGGGCCGTCGAGCATGAGCAGTTCTTC
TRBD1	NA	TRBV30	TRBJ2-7	CACDLPGQGVEQYF	TGTGCCTGCGACCTCCCGGGACAGGGTGTGGAGCAGTACTTC
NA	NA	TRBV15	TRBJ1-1	CATSRGDNVPEAFF	TGTGCCACCAGCAGAGGTGACAACGTCCCCGAAGCTTTCTTT
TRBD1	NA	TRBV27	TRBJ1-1	CASSFSWTGGTEAFF	TGTGCCAGCAGTTTCTCGTGGACAGGGGGCACTGAAGCTTTCTTT
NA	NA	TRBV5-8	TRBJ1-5	CASSFTGINQPQHF	TGTGCCAGCAGCTTCACAGGGATTAATCAGCCCCAGCATTTT
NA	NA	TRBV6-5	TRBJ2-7	CASKSQGYEQYF	TGTGCCAGCAAGTCCCAGGGCTACGAGCAGTACTTC
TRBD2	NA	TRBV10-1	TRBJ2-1	CASSEFPLAGPSYNEQFF	TGCGCCAGCAGTGAATTTCCCCTAGCGGGTCCCTCCTACAATGAGCAGTTCTTC
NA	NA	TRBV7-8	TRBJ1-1	CASSADFLIDTEAFF	TGTGCCAGCAGCGCCGACTTTCTGATCGACACTGAAGCTTTCTTT
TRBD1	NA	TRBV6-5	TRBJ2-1	CASSLLGTGENEQFF	TGTGCCAGCAGCCTATTAGGGACAGGGGAAAATGAGCAGTTCTTC
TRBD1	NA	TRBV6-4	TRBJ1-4	CASSDSRQSGQGIATNEKLFF	TGTGCCAGCAGTGACTCGAGACAATCGGGACAGGGAATTGCAACTAATGAAAAACTGTTTTTT
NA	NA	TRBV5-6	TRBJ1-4	CASSLWGESEKLFF	TGTGCCAGCAGCTTGTGGGGGGAATCTGAAAAACTGTTTTTT
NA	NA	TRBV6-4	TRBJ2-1	CASSLTGRAGSDEQFF	TGTGCCAGCAGTTTAACGGGAAGGGCGGGTTCGGATGAGCAGTTCTTC
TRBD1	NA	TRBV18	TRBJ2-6	CASSPGTGSSGANVLTF	TGTGCCAGCTCACCCGGGACAGGGTCCTCTGGGGCCAACGTCCTGACTTTC
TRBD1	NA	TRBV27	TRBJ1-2	CASSKGTGTYYGYTF	TGTGCCAGCAGCAAAGGGACAGGGACCTACTATGGCTACACCTTC
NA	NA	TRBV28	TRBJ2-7	CASSPRAFYEQYF	TGTGCCAGCAGTCCCAGGGCCTTTTACGAGCAGTACTTC
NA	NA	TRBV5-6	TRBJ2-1	CASSLVTRSDEQFF	TGTGCCAGCAGCTTGGTTACGAGGAGCGATGAGCAGTTCTTC
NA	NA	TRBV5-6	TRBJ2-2	CASSLGPGELFF	TGTGCCAGCAGCTTGGGGCCCGGGGAGCTGTTTTTT
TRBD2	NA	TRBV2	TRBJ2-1	CASSASGRARNEQFF	TGTGCCAGCAGTGCGAGCGGGAGGGCTCGCAATGAGCAGTTCTTC
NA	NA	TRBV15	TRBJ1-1	CATSGGGRGTEAFF	TGTGCCACCAGCGGCGGGGGGCGAGGCACTGAAGCTTTCTTT
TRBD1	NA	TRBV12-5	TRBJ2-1	CASGTGGSYNEQFF	TGTGCTAGTGGAACAGGGGGGTCATACAATGAGCAGTTCTTC
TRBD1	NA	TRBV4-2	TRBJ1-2	CASSQGQGVNYGYTF	TGTGCCAGCAGCCAAGGACAGGGGGTGAACTATGGCTACACCTTC
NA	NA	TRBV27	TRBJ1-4	CASSRVWGGEKLFF	TGTGCCAGCAGTCGGGTTTGGGGGGGTGAAAAACTGTTTTTT
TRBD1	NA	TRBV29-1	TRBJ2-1	CSVRDRGLHLSYNEQFF	TGCAGCGTCCGGGACAGGGGGTTACATCTCTCCTACAATGAGCAGTTCTTC
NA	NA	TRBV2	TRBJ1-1	CASSDYEKAFF	TGTGCCAGCAGTGACTACGAGAAAGCTTTCTTT
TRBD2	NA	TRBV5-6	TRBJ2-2	CASSWGLPAGELFF	TGTGCCAGCAGCTGGGGACTACCGGCCGGGGAGCTGTTTTTT
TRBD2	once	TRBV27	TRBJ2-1	CASSGLAGALWNEQFF	TGTGCCAGCAGTGGGCTAGCGGGCGCATTGTGGAATGAGCAGTTCTTC
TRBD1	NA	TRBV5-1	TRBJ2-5	CASSKTGGSETQYF	TGCGCCAGCAGCAAAACAGGGGGCAGCGAGACCCAGTACTTC
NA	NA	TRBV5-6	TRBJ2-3	CASSRPTGSTDTQYF	TGTGCCAGCAGCCGCCCAACAGGTTCCACAGATACGCAGTATTTT
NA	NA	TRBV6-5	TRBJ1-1	CASTGSMNTEAFF	TGTGCCAGCACCGGGTCCATGAACACTGAAGCTTTCTTT
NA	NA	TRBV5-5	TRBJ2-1	CASSFSDSYNEQFF	TGTGCCAGCAGCTTCTCTGACAGTTACAATGAGCAGTTCTTC
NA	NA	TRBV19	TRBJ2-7	CASRAGFSYEQYF	TGTGCCAGTAGGGCGGGGTTCTCCTACGAGCAGTACTTC
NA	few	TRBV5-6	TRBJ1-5	CASSFWAEGGYSNQPQHF	TGTGCCAGCAGCTTTTGGGCCGAGGGAGGCTATAGCAATCAGCCCCAGCATTTT
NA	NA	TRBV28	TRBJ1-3	CASSERGTGNTIYF	TGTGCCAGCAGTGAAAGGGGGACTGGAAACACCATATATTTT
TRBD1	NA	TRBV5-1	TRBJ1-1	CASSRGQGPLNTEAFF	TGCGCCAGCAGCCGGGGACAGGGACCTCTGAACACTGAAGCTTTCTTT
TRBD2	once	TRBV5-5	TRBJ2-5	CASSLGLAGGMRKETQYF	TGTGCCAGCAGCTTGGGACTAGCGGGAGGGATGCGAAAAGAGACCCAGTACTTC
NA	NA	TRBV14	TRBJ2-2	CASSQGQNTGELFF	TGTGCCAGCAGCCAAGGACAGAACACCGGGGAGCTGTTTTTT
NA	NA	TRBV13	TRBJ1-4	CASSLRETNEKLFF	TGTGCCAGCAGCTTGAGGGAGACTAATGAAAAACTGTTTTTT
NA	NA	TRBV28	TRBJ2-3	CASRPGLFLSTDTQYF	TGTGCCAGCAGGCCCGGACTTTTTTTAAGCACAGATACGCAGTATTTT
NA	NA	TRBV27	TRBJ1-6	CASCTTDYNSPLHF	TGTGCCAGCTGTACGACAGACTATAATTCACCCCTCCACTTT